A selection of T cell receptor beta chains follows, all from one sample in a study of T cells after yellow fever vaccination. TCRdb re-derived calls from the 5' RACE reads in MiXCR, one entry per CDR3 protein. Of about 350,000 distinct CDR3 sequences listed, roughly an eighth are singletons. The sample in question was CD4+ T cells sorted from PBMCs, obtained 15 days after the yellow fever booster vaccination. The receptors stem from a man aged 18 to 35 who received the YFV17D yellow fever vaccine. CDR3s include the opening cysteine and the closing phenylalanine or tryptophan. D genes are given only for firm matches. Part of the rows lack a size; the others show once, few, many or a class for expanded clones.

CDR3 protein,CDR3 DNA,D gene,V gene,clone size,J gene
CARTDPGLVAIKTQYF,TGTGCCAGAACAGACCCCGGACTAGTAGCGATAAAGACCCAGTACTTC,TRBD2,TRBV12-3/TRBV12-4,few,TRBJ2-5
CASSPNITTDTQYF,TGCGCCAGCAGCCCCAACATTACCACAGATACGCAGTATTTT,NA,TRBV4-1,NA,TRBJ2-3
CASSFVTVGQAFF,TGTGCCAGCAGCTTCGTGACCGTGGGCCAAGCTTTCTTT,NA,TRBV5-6,few,TRBJ1-1
CASSQDESRWDWYNEQFF,TGTGCCAGCAGCCAAGACGAGTCCAGATGGGACTGGTACAATGAGCAGTTCTTC,NA,TRBV4-2,NA,TRBJ2-1
CASSLRPGTGNNEQFF,TGTGCCAGTAGCCTCCGCCCCGGGACAGGGAACAATGAGCAGTTCTTC,TRBD1,TRBV19,NA,TRBJ2-1
CASSLEDIRSGNTIYF,TGCGCCAGCAGCTTGGAGGACATCCGCTCTGGAAACACCATATATTTT,NA,TRBV5-1,many,TRBJ1-3
CASSKDRLETQYF,TGTGCCAGCAGTAAGGACAGGCTAGAGACCCAGTACTTC,TRBD1,TRBV2,NA,TRBJ2-5
CASSPGLGRDTQYF,TGCGCCAGCAGCCCGGGACTAGGACGAGATACGCAGTATTTT,TRBD2,TRBV4-1,many,TRBJ2-3
CASSYQDTNYGYTF,TGTGCCAGCAGTTACCAGGACACTAACTATGGCTACACCTTC,NA,TRBV6-5,NA,TRBJ1-2
CASSYRRAGGFRTDTQYF,TGTGCCAGCAGCTACCGAAGAGCGGGGGGGTTCCGCACAGATACGCAGTATTTT,TRBD2,TRBV7-9,NA,TRBJ2-3
CASSRRRGGPQETQYF,TGTGCCAGCAGCCGACGCCGGGGGGGCCCACAAGAGACCCAGTACTTC,TRBD2,TRBV7-2,few,TRBJ2-5
CASSLNGGAPGELFF,TGTGCCAGCAGTTTAAACGGGGGGGCCCCCGGGGAGCTGTTTTTT,TRBD2,TRBV12-3/TRBV12-4,few,TRBJ2-2
CASSLQGLGTQYF,TGTGCCAGCAGCTTGCAGGGCTTGGGGACCCAGTACTTC,NA,TRBV5-6,NA,TRBJ2-5
CASSSPGQGASDTQYF,TGTGCCAGCTCTTCTCCCGGACAGGGGGCTTCAGATACGCAGTATTTT,TRBD1,TRBV2,NA,TRBJ2-3
CATRRGGNTGELFF,TGTGCCACCCGGCGGGGGGGGAACACCGGGGAGCTGTTTTTT,TRBD2,TRBV12-3/TRBV12-4,few,TRBJ2-2
CASSRAGYQPQHF,TGTGCCAGCAGCCGGGCCGGGTATCAGCCCCAGCATTTT,NA,TRBV5-5,NA,TRBJ1-5
CASSVGTGDTDTQYF,TGTGCCAGCAGCGTAGGGACAGGGGACACAGATACGCAGTATTTT,TRBD1,TRBV9,few,TRBJ2-3
CASSLVQGSSYNEQFF,TGTGCCAGCAGTTTAGTACAGGGAAGCTCCTACAATGAGCAGTTCTTC,NA,TRBV12-3/TRBV12-4,few,TRBJ2-1
CASRSTRKLAGEKQETQYF,TGTGCCAGTCGATCCACCCGAAAACTAGCGGGGGAAAAACAAGAGACCCAGTACTTC,TRBD2,TRBV6-6,many,TRBJ2-5
CASSYSAGGDQPQHF,TGTGCCAGCAGTTACTCGGCAGGGGGAGACCAGCCCCAGCATTTT,TRBD1,TRBV6-2/TRBV6-3,NA,TRBJ1-5
CASSLVPYEKLFF,TGCGCCAGCAGCTTGGTTCCTTATGAAAAACTGTTTTTT,NA,TRBV5-1,few,TRBJ1-4
CASTHGGDYQPQHF,TGTGCCAGCACCCACGGGGGGGACTATCAGCCCCAGCATTTT,NA,TRBV7-3,few,TRBJ1-5
CASSPGLAGVLAKNIQYF,TGTGCCAGCTCACCAGGGCTAGCGGGGGTCCTAGCCAAAAACATTCAGTACTTC,TRBD2,TRBV18,NA,TRBJ2-4
CASSQGQGTREKLFF,TGCGCCAGCAGCCAAGGACAGGGTACTAGGGAAAAACTGTTTTTT,TRBD1,TRBV4-1,NA,TRBJ1-4
CASSHPPSSYNEQFF,TGTGCCAGCAGCCACCCCCCCAGCTCCTACAATGAGCAGTTCTTC,NA,TRBV12-3/TRBV12-4,few,TRBJ2-1
CASSLVIGRGRNGYTF,TGCGCCAGCAGCTTGGTTATAGGCAGGGGGAGAAATGGCTACACCTTC,TRBD1,TRBV5-1,few,TRBJ1-2
CASSPRPDKTGELFF,TGTGCCAGCAGCCCCCGTCCGGACAAGACTGGGGAGCTGTTTTTT,NA,TRBV9,many,TRBJ2-2
CASREPGLRNTEAFF,TGTGCCAGCAGAGAACCGGGCCTGAGGAACACTGAAGCTTTCTTT,NA,TRBV11-2,NA,TRBJ1-1
CASSLPWQSYEQYF,TGTGCCAGCAGCCTACCTTGGCAGAGCTACGAGCAGTACTTC,NA,TRBV6-2/TRBV6-3,NA,TRBJ2-7
CASSPGIRGQFF,TGTGCCAGCAGCCCCGGGATAAGAGGGCAGTTCTTC,NA,TRBV12-3/TRBV12-4,many,TRBJ2-1
CSATPAGTNYGYTF,TGCAGTGCTACCCCAGCAGGAACTAACTATGGCTACACCTTC,NA,TRBV20-1,few,TRBJ1-2
CAWSRTGGEQFF,TGTGCCTGGAGCCGCACCGGCGGTGAGCAGTTCTTC,NA,TRBV30,few,TRBJ2-1
CATSSRTLSTEAFF,TGTGCCACCAGCAGCAGAACCCTGAGCACTGAAGCTTTCTTT,NA,TRBV15,many,TRBJ1-1
CASRFGEANEQFF,TGTGCCAGCAGGTTCGGGGAGGCCAATGAGCAGTTCTTC,NA,TRBV11-1,few,TRBJ2-1
CASRQDSSSYNEQFF,TGTGCCAGCAGACAAGACAGTAGCTCCTACAATGAGCAGTTCTTC,NA,TRBV5-5,NA,TRBJ2-1
CASRTDYVGLAGASDTQYF,TGTGCCAGCAGGACCGATTACGTGGGACTAGCGGGGGCTTCGGATACGCAGTATTTT,TRBD2,TRBV12-3/TRBV12-4,many,TRBJ2-3
CSASPYTDTQYF,TGCAGTGCTAGCCCGTACACAGATACGCAGTATTTT,NA,TRBV20-1,NA,TRBJ2-3
CASSLARGNYEQYF,TGTGCCAGCAGCTTAGCTCGGGGTAACTACGAGCAGTACTTC,NA,TRBV7-6,few,TRBJ2-7
CSARDITGQGYSPLHF,TGCAGTGCTAGAGATATCACGGGACAGGGATATTCACCCCTCCACTTT,TRBD1,TRBV20-1,NA,TRBJ1-6
CASAGLTQYF,TGTGCCAGCGCAGGACTTACGCAGTATTTT,NA,TRBV28,few,TRBJ2-3
CASSSPTGTSGSYEQYF,TGTGCCAGCAGCTCGCCGACAGGGACTAGCGGATCCTACGAGCAGTACTTC,TRBD2,TRBV7-6,NA,TRBJ2-7
CASFDQLAKNIQYF,TGTGCCAGCTTCGATCAATTAGCCAAAAACATTCAGTACTTC,NA,TRBV18,many,TRBJ2-4
CASSPDRRSYGYTF,TGTGCCAGCAGCCCCGACAGGCGTAGCTATGGCTACACCTTC,NA,TRBV7-2,few,TRBJ1-2
CASSPRRHFSTDTQYF,TGTGCCAGCAGCCCCCGTCGACACTTTAGCACAGATACGCAGTATTTT,NA,TRBV13,NA,TRBJ2-3
CASRSTGAHQPQHF,TGTGCCAGCAGATCGACAGGCGCCCATCAGCCCCAGCATTTT,NA,TRBV12-3/TRBV12-4,many,TRBJ1-5
CASSLQERLEAFF,TGTGCCAGCAGCTTACAGGAGCGCCTTGAAGCTTTCTTT,NA,TRBV7-2,NA,TRBJ1-1
CASSPPGRSTDTQYF,TGTGCCAGCTCACCACCGGGCCGTAGCACAGATACGCAGTATTTT,NA,TRBV18,NA,TRBJ2-3
CATQDSGNQPQHF,TGTGCCACTCAGGACAGTGGCAATCAGCCCCAGCATTTT,NA,TRBV19,NA,TRBJ1-5
CASSIGGAGETQYF,TGCGCCAGCAGCATAGGGGGCGCGGGAGAGACCCAGTACTTC,TRBD1,TRBV5-1,NA,TRBJ2-5
CASSYSHSGAYGYTF,TGTGCCAGCAGTTACTCGCACAGTGGGGCCTATGGCTACACCTTC,NA,TRBV6-5,few,TRBJ1-2
CASSHSGFTDTQYF,TGTGCCAGCAGCCATTCAGGGTTCACAGATACGCAGTATTTT,NA,TRBV3-1,NA,TRBJ2-3
CSARAGNQPQHF,TGCAGTGCTAGAGCGGGGAATCAGCCCCAGCATTTT,NA,TRBV20-1,many,TRBJ1-5
CASTDPDTQYF,TGTGCCAGCACCGACCCAGATACGCAGTATTTT,NA,TRBV7-2,NA,TRBJ2-3
CASSQARPGRASGANVLTF,TGTGCCAGCAGCCAGGCTAGACCTGGTCGGGCCTCTGGGGCCAACGTCCTGACTTTC,NA,TRBV4-2,many,TRBJ2-6
CASSYRGRDGYTF,TGTGCCAGCAGTTACAGGGGGCGAGATGGCTACACCTTC,TRBD1,TRBV6-2/TRBV6-3,few,TRBJ1-2
CSAKGGNYNEQFF,TGCAGTGCTAAAGGGGGTAACTACAATGAGCAGTTCTTC,NA,TRBV20-1,few,TRBJ2-1